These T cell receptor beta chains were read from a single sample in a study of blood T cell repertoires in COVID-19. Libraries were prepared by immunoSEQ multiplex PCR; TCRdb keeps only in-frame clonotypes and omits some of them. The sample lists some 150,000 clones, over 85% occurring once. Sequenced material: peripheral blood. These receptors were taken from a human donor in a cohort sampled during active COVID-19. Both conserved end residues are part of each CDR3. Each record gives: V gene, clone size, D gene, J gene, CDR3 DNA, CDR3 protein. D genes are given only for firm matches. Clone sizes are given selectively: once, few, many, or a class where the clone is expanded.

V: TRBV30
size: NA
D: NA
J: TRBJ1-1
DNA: TGTGCCTGGAGCCTCTCTTATCGGGGGGACACTGAAGCTTTCTTT
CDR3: CAWSLSYRGDTEAFF

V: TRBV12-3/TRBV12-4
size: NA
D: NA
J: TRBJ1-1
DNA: TGTGCCAGCAGTTTTGTTCTTAACACTGAAGCTTTCTTT
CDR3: CASSFVLNTEAFF

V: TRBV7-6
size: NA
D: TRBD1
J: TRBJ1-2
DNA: TGTGCCAGCAGCACATTCACCGGGACAGGGGTCGGTGGCTACACCTTC
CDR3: CASSTFTGTGVGGYTF

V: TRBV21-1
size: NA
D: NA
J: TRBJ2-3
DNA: TGTGCCAGCATGCGGCGGGGGTGTAGAGATACGCAGTATTTT
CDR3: CASMRRGCRDTQYF

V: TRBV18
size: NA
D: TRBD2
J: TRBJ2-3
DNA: TGTGCCAGCTCACCACGCCTAGCGGGCACAGATACGCAGTATTTT
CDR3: CASSPRLAGTDTQYF

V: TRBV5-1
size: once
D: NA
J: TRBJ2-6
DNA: TGCGCCAGCAGCTTGGAGGCCGTGGGGGCCGGGGCCAACGTCCTGACTTTC
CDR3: CASSLEAVGAGANVLTF

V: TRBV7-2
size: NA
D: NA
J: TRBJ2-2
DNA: TGTGCCAGCAGCTTACAGGGTGTTAGCACCGGGGAGCTGTTTTTT
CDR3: CASSLQGVSTGELFF

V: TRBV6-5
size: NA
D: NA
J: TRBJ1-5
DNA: TGTGCCAGCAGTTCCGGGAGCCTGGGCCAGCCCCAGCATTTT
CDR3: CASSSGSLGQPQHF

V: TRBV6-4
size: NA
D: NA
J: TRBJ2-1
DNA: TGTGCCAGCAGTGAGGAGTTGGGTTTTGAGCAGTTCTTC
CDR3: CASSEELGFEQFF

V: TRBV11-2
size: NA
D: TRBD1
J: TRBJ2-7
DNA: TGTGCCAGCAGCATCCCCCCCACAGGGGGCGAGCAGTACTTC
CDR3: CASSIPPTGGEQYF

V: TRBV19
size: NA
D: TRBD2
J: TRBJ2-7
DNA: TGTGCCAGTAGGACTCGGGGAGGGGACTACGAGCAGTACTTC
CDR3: CASRTRGGDYEQYF

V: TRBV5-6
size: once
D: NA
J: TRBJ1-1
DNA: TGTGCCAGCAGCCGCGAATTTTCTCGGAACACTGAAGCTTTCTTT
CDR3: CASSREFSRNTEAFF

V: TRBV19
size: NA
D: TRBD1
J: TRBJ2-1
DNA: TGTGCCACCTCGGACAGGAGGTACAATGAGCAGTTCTTC
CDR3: CATSDRRYNEQFF

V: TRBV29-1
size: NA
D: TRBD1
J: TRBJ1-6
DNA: TGCAGCGTTGAGTCGGGACAGAGGGGTTCACCCCTCCACTTT
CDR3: CSVESGQRGSPLHF

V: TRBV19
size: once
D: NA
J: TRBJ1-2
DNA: TGTGCCAGTAGTATAGATAGGGGTGGAAACTATGGCTACACCTTC
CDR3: CASSIDRGGNYGYTF

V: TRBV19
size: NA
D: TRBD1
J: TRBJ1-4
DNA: TGTGCCAGTAGTTCGGGGGACAGGGGTGAAAGAGAAAAACTGTTTTTT
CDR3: CASSSGDRGEREKLFF

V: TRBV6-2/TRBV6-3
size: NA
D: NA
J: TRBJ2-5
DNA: TGTGCCAGCAGTTACCCCCAGGGCGCCGGTGAGACCCAGTACTTC
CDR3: CASSYPQGAGETQYF

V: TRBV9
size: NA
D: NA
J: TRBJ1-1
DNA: TGTGCCAGCAGCGTAGCCCCCGGGGACACTGAAGCTTTCTTT
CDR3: CASSVAPGDTEAFF

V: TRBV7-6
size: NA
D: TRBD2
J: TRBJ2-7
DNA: TGTGCCAGCAGCCCACTAGCGGGGATCTCCTACGAGCAGTACTTC
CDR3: CASSPLAGISYEQYF

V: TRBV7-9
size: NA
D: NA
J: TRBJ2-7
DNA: TGTGCCAGCAGCCTAGGGGTTAGGGGCGAGCAGTACTTC
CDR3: CASSLGVRGEQYF

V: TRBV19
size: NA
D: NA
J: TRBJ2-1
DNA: TGTGCCAGTAGTAGCAGACAGGAAACCTACAATGAGCAGTTCTTC
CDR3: CASSSRQETYNEQFF

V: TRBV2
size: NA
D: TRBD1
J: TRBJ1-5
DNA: TGTGCCAGCAGGGACAGGGGGCGAAGCAATCAGCCCCAGCATTTT
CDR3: CASRDRGRSNQPQHF

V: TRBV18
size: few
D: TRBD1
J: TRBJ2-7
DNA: TGTGCCAGCTCACCAGGGACAGGGGGCTACGAGCAGTACTTC
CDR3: CASSPGTGGYEQYF

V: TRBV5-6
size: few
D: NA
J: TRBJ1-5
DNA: TGTGCCAGCAGCTTGGTGGGAGGGCCCCAGCATTTT
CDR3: CASSLVGGPQHF

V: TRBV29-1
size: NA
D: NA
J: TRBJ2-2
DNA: TGCAGCGTTCCAGTGGCCACCGGGGAGCTGTTTTTT
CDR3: CSVPVATGELFF

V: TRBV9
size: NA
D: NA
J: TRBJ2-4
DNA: TGTGCCAGCAGCCCCAAGTTGGGGGTGGGGGGTAAAAACATTCAGTACTTC
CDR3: CASSPKLGVGGKNIQYF

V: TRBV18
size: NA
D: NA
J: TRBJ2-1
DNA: TGTGCCAGCTCACCACCGGGACTCGACCACAATGAGCAGTTCTTC
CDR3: CASSPPGLDHNEQFF

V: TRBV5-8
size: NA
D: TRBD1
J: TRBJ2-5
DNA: TGTGCCAGCAGCCATTCCGGGACAGGGGGCGAGACCCAGTACTTC
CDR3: CASSHSGTGGETQYF

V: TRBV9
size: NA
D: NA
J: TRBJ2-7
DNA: TGTGCCAGCAGCGTAGGGGCAGGGGACGAGCAGTACTTC
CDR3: CASSVGAGDEQYF

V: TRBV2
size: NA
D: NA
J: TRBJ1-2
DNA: TGTGCCAGCAGTGAAAGGGGGACATATGGCTACACCTTC
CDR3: CASSERGTYGYTF

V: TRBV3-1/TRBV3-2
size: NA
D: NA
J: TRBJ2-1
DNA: TGTGCCAGCAGCCAAGATGGCGGTCCGGCTGGGGGGACCACAAACAATGAGCAGTTCTTC
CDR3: CASSQDGGPAGGTTNNEQFF

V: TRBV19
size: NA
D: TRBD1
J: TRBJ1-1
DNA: TGTGCCAGTAGTGTTCCCGGGACAGGACGGGCTTTCTTT
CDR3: CASSVPGTGRAFF

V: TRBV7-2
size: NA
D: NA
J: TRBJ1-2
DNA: TGTGCCAGCAGCCCGCCATCTAATGGCTACACCTTC
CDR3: CASSPPSNGYTF

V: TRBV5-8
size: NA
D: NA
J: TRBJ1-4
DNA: TGTGCCAGCAGCGTATACAGGGAAATGAATGAAAAACTGTTTTTT
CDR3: CASSVYREMNEKLFF

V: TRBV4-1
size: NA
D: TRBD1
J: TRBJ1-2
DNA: TGCGCCAGCAGCCAAGATACGAGGGCGACAGGGAACTATGGCTACACCTTC
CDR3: CASSQDTRATGNYGYTF

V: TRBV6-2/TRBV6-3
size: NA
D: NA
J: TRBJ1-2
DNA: TGTGCCAGCAGCCCGACAGGCCCCTATGGCTACACCTTC
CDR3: CASSPTGPYGYTF

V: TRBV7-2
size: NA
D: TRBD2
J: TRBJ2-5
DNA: TGTGCCAGCAGCCGGACTAGCGGTAGTTACCAAGAGACCCAGTACTTC
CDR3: CASSRTSGSYQETQYF

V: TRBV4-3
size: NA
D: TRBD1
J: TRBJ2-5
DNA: TGCGCCAGCAGCCGGGACAGGCGGTACCAAGAGACCCAGTACTTC
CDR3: CASSRDRRYQETQYF

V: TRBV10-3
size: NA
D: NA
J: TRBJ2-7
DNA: TGTGCCATCCGCAGATCGCACGAGCAGTACTTC
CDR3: CAIRRSHEQYF

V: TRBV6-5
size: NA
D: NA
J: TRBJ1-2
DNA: TGTGCCAGCACGGAAGGGGATGACTATGGCTACACCTTC
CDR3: CASTEGDDYGYTF

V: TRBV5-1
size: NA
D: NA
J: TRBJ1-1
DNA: TGCGCCAGCAGCTTGGCGCGGGGTGGGAACACTGAAGCTTTCTTT
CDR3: CASSLARGGNTEAFF

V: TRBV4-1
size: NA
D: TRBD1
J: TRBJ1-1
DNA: TGCGCCAGCAGCCAGGGGACAGGCACTGAAGCTTTCTTT
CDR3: CASSQGTGTEAFF

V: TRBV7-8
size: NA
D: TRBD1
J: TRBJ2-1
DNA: TGTGCCAGCAGCTTGCAGAGGGGACAGGGAGTCTATGAGCAGTTCTTC
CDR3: CASSLQRGQGVYEQFF

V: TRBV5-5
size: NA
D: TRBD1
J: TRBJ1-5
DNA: TGTGCCAGCAGCCAGACAGGGGGGGGCAATCAGCCCCAGCATTTT
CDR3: CASSQTGGGNQPQHF

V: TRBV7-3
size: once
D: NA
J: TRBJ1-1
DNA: TGTGCCAGCAGCTTAACCGCAGGAACTGAAGCTTTCTTT
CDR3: CASSLTAGTEAFF

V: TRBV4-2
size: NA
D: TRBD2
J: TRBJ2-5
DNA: TGTGCCAGCAGCCAAACCGGGACTAGCGGGGGGGCCGAGACCCAGTACTTC
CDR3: CASSQTGTSGGAETQYF

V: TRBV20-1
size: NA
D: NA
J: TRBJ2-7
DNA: TGCAGTGCTAGTCGAGGACAGTCGCTGTCCTACGAGCAGTACTTC
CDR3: CSASRGQSLSYEQYF

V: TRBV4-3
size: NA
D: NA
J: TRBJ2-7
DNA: TGCGCCAGCAGCCAAGATCTCAGGGGCGACGAGCAGTACTTC
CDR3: CASSQDLRGDEQYF